This TCR beta chain was captured in a study of T cell responses to AZD1222 COVID-19 vaccine. The V and J ends lost 4 bases and 0 bases, in that order; junction bases with no gene match: 11. Germline values: CDR1 SGHKS, CDR2 YYEKEE (reference sequence). The CDR3 extends over 18 amino acids. Libraries were prepared by immunoSEQ multiplex PCR; TCRdb keeps only in-frame clonotypes and omits some of them. The table includes about 180,000 clones, 80% to 95% detected once. The chain combines TRBV5-5 with TRBJ2-5, with 11 bases identical to TRBD1. This TCR was recovered from an adult who received the MenACWY meningococcal vaccine as a control. The sequencing here drew on peripheral blood, taken 28 days after the second dose of the MenACWY control vaccine. The CDR3 reads CASSTGTGGSVNQETQYF. CDR3 coding DNA: TGTGCCAGCAGCACCGGGACAGGGGGATCAGTCAACCAAGAGACCCAGTACTTC.